This is a list of T cell receptor beta chains from one sample in a study of blood T cells in healthy people across ages. TCRdb analysed the 5' RACE reads with MiXCR anew, one entry per CDR3 protein. The repertoire consists of over 1,300,000 distinct CDR3 sequences, with almost 60% occurring once and the leading ten covering 6.5% to 8.5%. Sequences were obtained from blood. These receptors were taken from a man aged 18 to 35 in good health. Both conserved end residues are trimmed from each CDR3. Fields, in order: D gene, J gene, V gene, clone size, CDR3 protein. The D gene is left open where the match is weak. A clone size is listed for some rows: how often the clone was seen (once, few, many), or a class if it is expanded.

>-|TRBJ1-2|TRBV29-1|few
SVERGRGYT
>TRBD1|TRBJ1-1|TRBV5-4|-
ASSLGQGANTEAF
>-|TRBJ2-3|TRBV28|-
ASSPTGQDTDTQY
>TRBD1|TRBJ1-1|TRBV24-1|-
ATSDPPGQEAF
>-|TRBJ1-2|TRBV20-1|few
SALTWSGGYT
>TRBD1|-|TRBV28|-
ASSPFDRVNGVTQY
>-|TRBJ1-2|TRBV4-3|-
ASSQDRGRPYGYT
>-|TRBJ2-7|TRBV10-3|-
AISESNGPTYEQY
>-|TRBJ2-3|TRBV29-1|-
SGGLPEADTQY
>TRBD1|TRBJ2-5|TRBV12-3/TRBV12-4|-
ASSLTGGKQETQY
>-|-|TRBV5-1|once
ATGHGAEQETQY
>-|TRBJ1-1|TRBV7-8|-
ASSLQGTGEAF
>TRBD1|TRBJ2-7|TRBV20-1|-
RARDDRDSEQY
>-|TRBJ1-2|TRBV20-1|few
SARNSLYGYT
>-|TRBJ2-7|TRBV4-3|-
ASSQGAGLGYEQY
>TRBD1|-|TRBV29-1|-
SVRDRGTKSIQY
>-|TRBJ1-2|TRBV29-1|-
SVLPGGRNYGYT
>-|TRBJ2-3|TRBV7-2|-
ASSLGTVGTQY
>-|TRBJ2-1|TRBV29-1|-
SVDYVLYNEQF
>TRBD2|-|TRBV27|-
ASSPRAGGDNEQF
>TRBD1|TRBJ2-7|TRBV30|-
AWSPDRGNSYEQY
>TRBD1|TRBJ2-7|TRBV4-1|-
ASSQDVAGGREQY
>-|TRBJ1-2|TRBV21-1|-
ASKVPGLGYT